The clone carrying this T cell receptor (beta chain) was recorded at least ten times. The antigen remains unidentified. Amplified TCR beta CDR3 regions came from RNA transcripts. The TCR CDR3 was amplified in a first-round RT-PCR using the HTBI primer set. TCRdb passed the multiplex PCR reads through MiXCR, listing each CDR3 protein once. The sample shows about 420,000 distinct CDR3 sequences, roughly 13% of them seen only once. The CDR3 sequence is 16 residues long. The germline CDR1 and CDR2 sequences are MNHNS and SASEGT. Losses at the gene ends were 6 bases for V and 1 base for J; bases not matched to a gene: 8. This entry is derived from a study of T cells in Graves' hyperthyroidism and ophthalmopathy. From less than 13 ml of fresh peripheral blood, PBMCs were isolated. General observations from the study: The blood repertoire included most of the expanded thyroid clonotypes above 0.001. Model predictions of ophthalmopathy came a median approximately seven months before onset. A 13 V-J signature model discriminated ophthalmopathy versus stable hyperthyroidism.

The V gene is TRBV6-1, the J gene TRBJ2-1; the match to TRBD1 covers 8 bases. The sample comprised blood. The sequence was obtained from a woman aged 18-30 years with Graves' hyperthyroidism. CDR3 residues: CASSRRQGFSYNEQFF. Written as DNA, the CDR3 is TGTGCCAGCAGCCGTCGACAGGGGTTTTCCTACAATGAGCAGTTCTTC.